This T cell receptor (beta chain) was recovered during a study of T cells expressing NK-cell markers. Across the study: Each TCR beta repertoire originated in sorted T cells that were CD3+CD56+NKG2C+, CD3+CD56+NKG2C- or CD3+CD56-NKG2C+. Seven donors tested HCMV-seropositive and one tested seronegative among the eight sequenced. Study outcomes and limitations: HCMV specificity was not established for the expanded NKG2C+ T cell clones. Of CD8+ T cells, roughly 1.0-8% belonged to dominant NKG2C+ clonotypes in five to seven donors.

TCRdb reprocessed the 5' RACE reads and keeps a single row for each CDR3 protein, giving no DNA. In all, the sample yields 400,000 to 500,000 distinct CDR3 sequences. Concerning this clonotype: Its specificity is unknown.

The CDR3 totals 15 residues. Germline V gives CDR1 LGHNA, CDR2 YSLEER. This sequence joins TRBV4-3 and TRBJ2-3. The TCR originated in a woman between 18 and 69 years old in good health. Sequences were obtained from blood T cells: a sorted CD56 or NKG2C T cell subset, CD4+ or CD8+ T cells, or bulk PBMC T cells (not recorded which). CDR3 residues: CASIPILAGTDTQYF.